These T cell receptor beta chains were read from a single sample in a study of T cell responses to AZD1222 COVID-19 vaccine. Clones were sequenced by immunoSEQ multiplex PCR, and TCRdb holds only the in-frame ones, with some missing. Of nearly 110,000 clones listed, more than 75% are singletons. The sequencing used peripheral blood, collected on day 0 of AZD1222 vaccination. The receptor set was obtained from an adult in good health. Each CDR3 is given with its conserved first and last residue. D genes are given only for firm matches. Clone size is given for some rows only: seen once, a few or many times, or a class if the clone is expanded.

clone size: -; V gene: TRBV6-5; D gene: -; J gene: TRBJ2-1; CDR3 protein: CASSYLNNEQFF; CDR3 DNA: TGTGCCAGCAGTTACCTGAACAATGAGCAGTTCTTC
clone size: -; V gene: TRBV5-1; D gene: -; J gene: TRBJ1-1; CDR3 protein: CASSLEGGMNTEAFF; CDR3 DNA: TGCGCCAGCAGCTTGGAAGGAGGGATGAACACTGAAGCTTTCTTT
clone size: -; V gene: TRBV3-1/TRBV3-2; D gene: -; J gene: TRBJ2-2; CDR3 protein: CASSQVAQRGTGELFF; CDR3 DNA: TGTGCCAGCAGCCAAGTTGCACAACGGGGCACCGGGGAGCTGTTTTTT
clone size: -; V gene: TRBV3-1/TRBV3-2; D gene: -; J gene: TRBJ1-1; CDR3 protein: CASSLNGGTEAFF; CDR3 DNA: TGTGCCAGCAGCCTCAACGGGGGAACTGAAGCTTTCTTT
clone size: -; V gene: TRBV5-1; D gene: TRBD2; J gene: TRBJ2-5; CDR3 protein: CASSLAASGDRRETQYF; CDR3 DNA: TGCGCCAGCAGCTTGGCGGCTAGCGGGGACCGACGGGAGACCCAGTACTTC
clone size: -; V gene: TRBV7-6; D gene: -; J gene: TRBJ2-5; CDR3 protein: CASSLGEAQTQYF; CDR3 DNA: TGTGCCAGCAGCTTAGGAGAAGCGCAGACCCAGTACTTC
clone size: -; V gene: TRBV28; D gene: -; J gene: TRBJ1-2; CDR3 protein: CASSFQGDNYGYTF; CDR3 DNA: TGTGCCAGCAGTTTCCAGGGAGATAACTATGGCTACACCTTC
clone size: -; V gene: TRBV25-1; D gene: TRBD1; J gene: TRBJ1-5; CDR3 protein: CASSRQGPNQPQHF; CDR3 DNA: TGTGCCAGCAGTAGACAGGGGCCCAATCAGCCCCAGCATTTT
clone size: -; V gene: TRBV2; D gene: TRBD1; J gene: TRBJ2-7; CDR3 protein: CASNRDRLYEQYF; CDR3 DNA: TGTGCCAGTAACCGGGACAGGCTTTACGAGCAGTACTTC
clone size: -; V gene: TRBV19; D gene: -; J gene: TRBJ2-5; CDR3 protein: CASRDFYREETQYF; CDR3 DNA: TGTGCCAGTAGAGACTTTTACAGGGAAGAGACCCAGTACTTC
clone size: once; V gene: TRBV6-2/TRBV6-3; D gene: -; J gene: TRBJ2-5; CDR3 protein: CASSYSQTSQETQYF; CDR3 DNA: TGTGCCAGCAGTTACTCGCAGACTAGCCAAGAGACCCAGTACTTC
clone size: -; V gene: TRBV7-6; D gene: TRBD2; J gene: TRBJ2-7; CDR3 protein: CASSSREGLYEQYF; CDR3 DNA: TGTGCCAGCAGCTCGCGGGAGGGTCTCTACGAGCAGTACTTC
clone size: -; V gene: TRBV5-1; D gene: -; J gene: TRBJ1-1; CDR3 protein: CASSLTGRNTEAFF; CDR3 DNA: TGCGCCAGCAGCTTGACAGGGAGGAACACTGAAGCTTTCTTT
clone size: -; V gene: TRBV2; D gene: -; J gene: TRBJ1-5; CDR3 protein: CASSDGDRDQPQHF; CDR3 DNA: TGTGCCAGCAGTGACGGGGACCGCGATCAGCCCCAGCATTTT
clone size: -; V gene: TRBV11-2; D gene: -; J gene: TRBJ2-3; CDR3 protein: CASSEGGPSTDTQYF; CDR3 DNA: TGTGCCAGCAGTGAGGGGGGACCGAGCACAGATACGCAGTATTTT
clone size: -; V gene: TRBV14; D gene: -; J gene: TRBJ1-6; CDR3 protein: CASSQNRVDNSPLHF; CDR3 DNA: TGTGCCAGCAGCCAAAACAGGGTAGATAATTCACCCCTCCACTTT
clone size: -; V gene: TRBV20-1; D gene: -; J gene: TRBJ2-1; CDR3 protein: CSASLGGIKNEQFF; CDR3 DNA: TGCAGTGCTAGTCTGGGCGGGATAAAGAATGAGCAGTTCTTC
clone size: -; V gene: TRBV7-5; D gene: -; J gene: TRBJ2-1; CDR3 protein: CARKPNPGRVFGRRVNEQFF; CDR3 DNA: TGTGCCAGAAAACCTAACCCGGGACGGGTCTTTGGGAGGAGGGTCAATGAGCAGTTCTTC
clone size: -; V gene: TRBV4-1; D gene: -; J gene: TRBJ2-1; CDR3 protein: CASSQVDLVTYNEQFF; CDR3 DNA: TGCGCCAGCAGCCAAGTCGATCTCGTAACCTACAATGAGCAGTTCTTC
clone size: -; V gene: TRBV11-2; D gene: TRBD1; J gene: TRBJ1-2; CDR3 protein: CASSLVWPGQGASGYTF; CDR3 DNA: TGTGCCAGCAGCTTAGTCTGGCCGGGACAGGGGGCCTCTGGCTACACCTTC
clone size: -; V gene: TRBV10-1; D gene: TRBD2; J gene: TRBJ2-5; CDR3 protein: CASSESSTSGGGTQYF; CDR3 DNA: TGCGCCAGCAGTGAGTCGTCGACTAGCGGGGGGGGGACCCAGTACTTC
clone size: -; V gene: TRBV7-3; D gene: -; J gene: TRBJ2-1; CDR3 protein: CASSFRAAVLNEQFF; CDR3 DNA: TGTGCCAGCAGCTTTAGGGCGGCGGTTCTGAATGAGCAGTTCTTC
clone size: once; V gene: TRBV10-3; D gene: TRBD1; J gene: TRBJ2-1; CDR3 protein: CAISVGQGDNEQFF; CDR3 DNA: TGTGCCATCAGTGTAGGACAGGGAGACAATGAGCAGTTCTTC
clone size: -; V gene: TRBV11-2; D gene: -; J gene: TRBJ2-7; CDR3 protein: CASSWGPTYEQYF; CDR3 DNA: TGTGCCAGCAGCTGGGGACCGACCTACGAGCAGTACTTC
clone size: -; V gene: TRBV6-5; D gene: TRBD1; J gene: TRBJ2-2; CDR3 protein: CASRPGTEAIGELFF; CDR3 DNA: TGTGCCAGCAGACCCGGGACAGAGGCCATCGGGGAGCTGTTTTTT
clone size: -; V gene: TRBV7-2; D gene: -; J gene: TRBJ1-2; CDR3 protein: CASSFTLETGGYTF; CDR3 DNA: TGTGCCAGCAGCTTTACGCTTGAGACCGGCGGCTACACCTTC
clone size: -; V gene: TRBV9; D gene: -; J gene: TRBJ2-1; CDR3 protein: CASSVDITSSYNEQFF; CDR3 DNA: TGTGCCAGCAGCGTAGATATCACTAGCTCCTACAATGAGCAGTTCTTC
clone size: -; V gene: TRBV19; D gene: -; J gene: TRBJ2-1; CDR3 protein: CASSIGWGDEQFF; CDR3 DNA: TGTGCCAGTAGTATAGGCTGGGGCGATGAGCAGTTCTTC
clone size: -; V gene: TRBV5-6; D gene: TRBD1; J gene: TRBJ1-1; CDR3 protein: CASSPLEGGGLFTEAFF; CDR3 DNA: TGTGCCAGCAGCCCCCTGGAAGGGGGCGGACTGTTCACTGAAGCTTTCTTT
clone size: -; V gene: TRBV27; D gene: -; J gene: TRBJ1-2; CDR3 protein: CASSLSGNHYGYTF; CDR3 DNA: TGTGCCAGCAGTTTGTCAGGGAATCACTATGGCTACACCTTC
clone size: once; V gene: TRBV9; D gene: TRBD2; J gene: TRBJ2-1; CDR3 protein: CASSVGLAGGTHNEQFF; CDR3 DNA: TGTGCCAGCAGCGTAGGCCTAGCGGGGGGTACACACAATGAGCAGTTCTTC
clone size: -; V gene: TRBV7-2; D gene: -; J gene: TRBJ1-5; CDR3 protein: CASSPDLRNQPQHF; CDR3 DNA: TGTGCCAGCAGCCCAGACCTCAGAAATCAGCCCCAGCATTTT
clone size: few; V gene: TRBV4-3; D gene: -; J gene: TRBJ2-7; CDR3 protein: CASSQDRGVSYEQYF; CDR3 DNA: TGCGCCAGCAGCCAAGATAGAGGGGTCTCCTACGAGCAGTACTTC
clone size: -; V gene: TRBV6-7; D gene: -; J gene: TRBJ1-5; CDR3 protein: CASSSGSSNQPQHF; CDR3 DNA: TGTGCCAGCAGTTCTGGGTCTAGCAATCAGCCCCAGCATTTT
clone size: -; V gene: TRBV19; D gene: TRBD1; J gene: TRBJ1-4; CDR3 protein: CASKQGAYVRFEKLFF; CDR3 DNA: TGTGCCAGTAAGCAGGGGGCTTACGTCCGCTTTGAAAAACTGTTTTTT
clone size: once; V gene: TRBV10-2; D gene: TRBD1; J gene: TRBJ1-5; CDR3 protein: CASSPDRGRSQPQHF; CDR3 DNA: TGCGCCAGCAGTCCAGACAGGGGGCGAAGTCAGCCCCAGCATTTT
clone size: -; V gene: TRBV7-7; D gene: -; J gene: TRBJ2-2; CDR3 protein: CASSPSRTGELFF; CDR3 DNA: TGTGCCAGCAGCCCCTCGAGGACCGGGGAGCTGTTTTTT
clone size: -; V gene: TRBV7-9; D gene: -; J gene: TRBJ2-7; CDR3 protein: CASSTGGTLTYEQYF; CDR3 DNA: TGTGCCAGCAGCACGGGCGGGACCCTGACCTACGAGCAGTACTTC
clone size: -; V gene: TRBV5-4; D gene: -; J gene: TRBJ1-5; CDR3 protein: CASSLDKQPQHF; CDR3 DNA: TGTGCCAGCAGCTTGGATAAGCAGCCCCAGCATTTT
clone size: -; V gene: TRBV2; D gene: -; J gene: TRBJ1-2; CDR3 protein: CASSESRGRGYTF; CDR3 DNA: TGTGCCAGCAGTGAATCCCGGGGGAGAGGCTACACCTTC
clone size: -; V gene: TRBV29-1; D gene: TRBD1; J gene: TRBJ2-2; CDR3 protein: CSVEEGQGWSGELFF; CDR3 DNA: TGCAGCGTTGAAGAGGGACAGGGCTGGTCCGGGGAGCTGTTTTTT
clone size: -; V gene: TRBV7-2; D gene: -; J gene: TRBJ2-1; CDR3 protein: CASSLLPQRSSYNEQFF; CDR3 DNA: TGTGCCAGCAGCCTCCTACCCCAGCGGAGCTCCTACAATGAGCAGTTCTTC
clone size: -; V gene: TRBV10-3; D gene: TRBD1; J gene: TRBJ1-2; CDR3 protein: CAISESTGRNNYGYTF; CDR3 DNA: TGTGCCATCAGTGAATCGACAGGGAGGAATAACTATGGCTACACCTTC
clone size: few; V gene: TRBV6-5; D gene: -; J gene: TRBJ2-2; CDR3 protein: CASSYAGELFF; CDR3 DNA: TGTGCCAGCAGTTACGCCGGGGAGCTGTTTTTT
clone size: -; V gene: TRBV5-5; D gene: TRBD1; J gene: TRBJ2-5; CDR3 protein: CASSRGQGQLQETQYF; CDR3 DNA: TGTGCCAGCAGCAGGGGGCAGGGACAGCTCCAAGAGACCCAGTACTTC
clone size: -; V gene: TRBV29-1; D gene: TRBD1; J gene: TRBJ1-1; CDR3 protein: CSVAQGGAGEAFF; CDR3 DNA: TGCAGCGTTGCACAAGGGGGCGCCGGGGAAGCTTTCTTT
clone size: once; V gene: TRBV5-6; D gene: -; J gene: TRBJ1-2; CDR3 protein: CASSLILPGQRGVYTF; CDR3 DNA: TGTGCCAGCAGCCTCATCTTGCCGGGTCAGAGGGGAGTCTACACCTTC
clone size: -; V gene: TRBV6-4; D gene: TRBD2; J gene: TRBJ2-1; CDR3 protein: CASSPSGGTPNEQFF; CDR3 DNA: TGTGCCAGCAGTCCTAGCGGGGGGACCCCCAATGAGCAGTTCTTC
clone size: -; V gene: TRBV11-2; D gene: -; J gene: TRBJ1-3; CDR3 protein: CASSLDRAGNTIYF; CDR3 DNA: TGTGCCAGCAGCTTAGATAGGGCCGGAAACACCATATATTTT
clone size: -; V gene: TRBV18; D gene: -; J gene: TRBJ1-1; CDR3 protein: CASSPSDFWRGTNTEAFF; CDR3 DNA: TGTGCCAGCTCACCTAGCGACTTTTGGCGGGGAACGAACACTGAAGCTTTCTTT
clone size: once; V gene: TRBV18; D gene: -; J gene: TRBJ1-2; CDR3 protein: CASSPLQGEAGYTF; CDR3 DNA: TGTGCCAGCTCACCCCTCCAGGGAGAGGCTGGCTACACCTTC